The 5 T cell receptor beta chains reported below all come from one sample, sequenced in a study of metastatic and nonmetastatic thyroid tumors. TCRdb re-analyzed the PCR reads using MiXCR. The sample lists 21,000 or so clones; 20% to 30% were seen once. Treatment of any kind had been given to no patient before thyroid surgery. The sequenced material came from blood. These receptor sequences come from a female donor with papillary thyroid cancer or a benign thyroid nodule (not recorded which). Some clones in this sample may be carry-over from other donors' samples.

V is TRBV30 and J is TRBJ1-6; D possibly corresponds to TRBD1 (6 bases). This CDR3 has 14 amino acids. V dropped 3 bases and J dropped 5 bases, with 11 bases sitting between them. Germline CDR1 reads GTSNPN; CDR2 reads SVGIG (reference sequence). CDR3 coding DNA: TGTGCCTGGAGAACAGGGATCAATAATTCACCCCTCCACTTT. Translated: CAWRTGINNSPLHF.

The V gene is TRBV6-1, the J gene TRBJ2-2; possible D gene TRBD2, 5 bases. V was cut by 4 bases and J by 8 bases, with 8 bases left in between. Per the germline V gene, CDR1 is MNHNS and CDR2 is SASEGT. The CDR3 runs 12 residues. The CDR3 coding sequence is TGTGCCAGCAGTGGGACTGTGGGGGAGCTGTTTTTT. Protein sequence: CASSGTVGELFF.

Only a few counts were recorded for this clone. At one end the junction does not follow the germline gene, possibly because of a read error. Other DNA sequences in this specimen translate into the identical CDR3. CDR3 bases: TGCAGCGTTGTAGCGGAGAAGTTCGATGGCTATACCTTC. It yields the protein CSVVAEKFDGYTF. The chain employs TRBV29-1 and TRBJ1-2, with D hard to call. This CDR3 comprises 13 residues. Germline-derived CDR1 and CDR2 are SQVTM and ANQGSEA.

This clone appeared many times. The V gene is TRBV12-3 or TRBV12-4, the J gene TRBJ2-3; the D call may be TRBD1 or TRBD2 (5 bases each). This CDR3 has 13 amino acids. Trimming pared 7 bases from V and 14 bases from J, leaving 22 bases between. CDR3 nucleotide sequence: TGTGCCAGCACCCTGGGGGATACTACGCTCCTGTATTTT. Amino acids: CASTLGDTTLLYF.

The chain employs TRBV19 and TRBJ2-7; D call uncertain. The ends were cut back, 6 bases at V and 4 bases at J, with 7 bases in the middle. The CDR3 length is 11 residues. Germline V lookup: CDR1 LNHDA, CDR2 SQIVND (reference sequence). In nucleotides, the CDR3 is TGTGCCAGTAGCAACCAATACGAGCAGTACTTC. Protein: CASSNQYEQYF.